This paragraph reports one T cell receptor (beta chain). Looked up from germline, CDR1 is DFQATT and CDR2 is SNEGSKA (reference sequence). The CDR3 consists of 14 residues. V shed 5 bases and J shed 8 bases, with 21 bases lying between them. TCRdb itself ran the RT-PCR reads through MiXCR, one entry per CDR3 protein. The sample has about 680,000 distinct CDR3 sequences, 14% seen once; the top ten hold 3.6%. The chain links TRBV20-1 to TRBJ1-2, with TRBD1 as a possible D gene (5 bases). This clonotype was obtained from a female donor in good health, serving as a healthy control. Sequencing used memory CD4+ T cells from blood. DNA for the CDR3: TGCAGTGCTGCCGCAGGGCCAACTGGGAGAGGCTACACCTTC. Its protein is CSAAAGPTGRGYTF.